In this sample, the clone carrying this T cell receptor beta chain turned up a few times. Its antigen is still unknown. The data were obtained in a study of early T cells in non-severe SARS-CoV-2 infection. Study background: RNA in bulk from unsorted whole blood was sequenced, and chains were unpaired. Regarding the study as a whole: Private and CD4 specificities were missed by VDJdb matching, which favored anti-spike CD8 responses.

There are 14 residues in the CDR3. Per germline, CDR1 SGHDN and CDR2 FVKESK. The V and J ends lost 4 bases and 5 bases, in that order; junction bases with no gene match: 7. Individual cDNA molecules each received unique molecular identifiers attached to them. TCRdb re-analysed the 5' RACE reads in MiXCR, keeping a single row per CDR3 protein. Of tens of thousands of distinct CDR3 sequences in the sample, 5.8% were seen once. This TCR was sampled from an adult who was a healthcare worker with PCR-confirmed SARS-CoV-2 infection or an uninfected control (not recorded which). J is TRBJ1-1 and V is TRBV14; 7 bases map to TRBD1. The specimen sequenced was whole blood. CDR3 DNA sequence: TGTGCCAGCAGCCGCATCCGGGACAGAACTGAAGCTTTCTTT. This translates into CASSRIRDRTEAFF.